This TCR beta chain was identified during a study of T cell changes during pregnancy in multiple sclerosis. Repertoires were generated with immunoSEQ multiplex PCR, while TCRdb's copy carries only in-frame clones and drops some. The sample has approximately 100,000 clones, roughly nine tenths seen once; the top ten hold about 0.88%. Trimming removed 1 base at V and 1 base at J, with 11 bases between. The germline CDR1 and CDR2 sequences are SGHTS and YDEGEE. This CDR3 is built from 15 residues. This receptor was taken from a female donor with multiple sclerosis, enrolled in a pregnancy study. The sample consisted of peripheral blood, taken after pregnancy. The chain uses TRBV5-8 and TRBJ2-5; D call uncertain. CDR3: CASSLSSVSQETQYF. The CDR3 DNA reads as TGTGCCAGCAGCTTGTCATCAGTCAGCCAAGAGACCCAGTACTTC.